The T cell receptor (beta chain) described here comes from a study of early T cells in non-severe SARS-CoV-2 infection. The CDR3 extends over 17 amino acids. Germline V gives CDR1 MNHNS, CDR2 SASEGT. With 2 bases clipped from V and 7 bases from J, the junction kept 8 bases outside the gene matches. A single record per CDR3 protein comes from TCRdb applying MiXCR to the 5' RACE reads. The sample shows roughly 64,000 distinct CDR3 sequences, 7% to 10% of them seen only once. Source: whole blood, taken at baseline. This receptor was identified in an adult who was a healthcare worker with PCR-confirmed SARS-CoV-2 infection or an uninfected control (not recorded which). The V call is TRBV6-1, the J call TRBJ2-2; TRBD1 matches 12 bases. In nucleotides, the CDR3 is TGTGCCAGCAGTGAAACCCGGGACAGGGGGCGAGGCGGGGAGCTGTTTTTT. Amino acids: CASSETRDRGRGGELFF.